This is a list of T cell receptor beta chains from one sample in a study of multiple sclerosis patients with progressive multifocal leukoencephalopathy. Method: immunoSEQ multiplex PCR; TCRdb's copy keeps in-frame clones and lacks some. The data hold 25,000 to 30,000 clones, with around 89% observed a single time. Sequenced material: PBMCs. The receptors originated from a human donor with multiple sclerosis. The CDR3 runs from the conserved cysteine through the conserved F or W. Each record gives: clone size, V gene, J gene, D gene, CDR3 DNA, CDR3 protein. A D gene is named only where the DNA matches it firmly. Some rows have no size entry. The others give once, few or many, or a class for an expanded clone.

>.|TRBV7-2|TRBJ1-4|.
TGTGCCAGCAGCTTAACCGGGAGCGGCTATAATGAAAAACTGTTTTTT
CASSLTGSGYNEKLFF
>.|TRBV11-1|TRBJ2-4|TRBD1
TGTGCCAGCAGTGAACAGGGGTTGGGGGACATTCAGTACTTC
CASSEQGLGDIQYF
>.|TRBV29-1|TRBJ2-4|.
TGCAGCGTTGAAGAGGGCAGGGAAAACATTCAGTACTTC
CSVEEGRENIQYF
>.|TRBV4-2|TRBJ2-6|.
TGTGCCAGCAGCCAAGAATTGCCGTCTCCCGGGGCCAACGTCCTGACTTTC
CASSQELPSPGANVLTF
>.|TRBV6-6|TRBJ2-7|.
TGTGCCAGCAGCAATACGGTTTACGAGCAGTACTTC
CASSNTVYEQYF
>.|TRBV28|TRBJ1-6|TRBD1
TGTGCCACCGTCGAATCGACAGGGGTAGGGGGACCCCTCCACTTT
CATVESTGVGGPLHF
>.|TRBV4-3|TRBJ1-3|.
TGCGCCAGCAGCCAAGGCTTGTTGGGGCAGACTGGAAACACCATATATTTT
CASSQGLLGQTGNTIYF
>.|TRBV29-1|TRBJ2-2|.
TGCAGCGTTGCTCAGCTCGGGGAGCTGTTTTTT
CSVAQLGELFF
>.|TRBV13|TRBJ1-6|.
TGTGCCAGCAGCTTAGGGAATTCACCCCTCCACTTT
CASSLGNSPLHF
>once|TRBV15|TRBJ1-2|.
TGTGCCACCAGCAGAGTGGGGAGACAGTCTTCGGGTGACTATGGCTACACCTTC
CATSRVGRQSSGDYGYTF
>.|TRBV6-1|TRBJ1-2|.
TGTGCCAGCAGTGAAGGACCGCTTAACTATGGCTACACCTTC
CASSEGPLNYGYTF
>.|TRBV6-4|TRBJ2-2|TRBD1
TGTGCCAGCAGTCGGGACAGAAAAACCGGGGAGCTGTTTTTT
CASSRDRKTGELFF
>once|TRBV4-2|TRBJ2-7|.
TGTGCCAGCAGCCGGGCAGGGAGCCACGAGCAGTACTTC
CASSRAGSHEQYF
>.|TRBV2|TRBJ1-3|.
TGTGCCAGCAGTTCTTTCACAAACTCTGGAAACACCATATATTTT
CASSSFTNSGNTIYF
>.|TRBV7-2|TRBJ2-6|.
TGTGCCAGCAGCTTAGTTGGCGGGAACCCTCACTCTGGGGCCAACGTCCTGACTTTC
CASSLVGGNPHSGANVLTF
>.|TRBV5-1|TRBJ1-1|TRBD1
TGCGCCAGCAGCTCGGACAGGGGGTTGGCTGAAGCTTTCTTT
CASSSDRGLAEAFF
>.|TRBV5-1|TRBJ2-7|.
TGCGCCAGCAGCTTGTCAAGACAACCCCGAAGCAGGGAGTACTTC
CASSLSRQPRSREYF
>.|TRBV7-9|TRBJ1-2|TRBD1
TGTGCCAGCAGCTCGGGACAGGGCTATGGCTACACCTTC
CASSSGQGYGYTF
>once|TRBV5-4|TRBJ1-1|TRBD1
TGTGCCAGCAGCTCGACAGGGGGCCCCACTGAAGCTTTCTTT
CASSSTGGPTEAFF
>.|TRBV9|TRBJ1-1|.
TGTGCCAGCAGCGTGGGCTTGGGGTACACTGAAGCTTTCTTT
CASSVGLGYTEAFF
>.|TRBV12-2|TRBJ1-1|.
TGTGCAAGTCGCTTATCTTTAGTGTACACTGAAGCTTTCTTT
CASRLSLVYTEAFF
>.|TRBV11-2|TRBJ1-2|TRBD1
TGTGCCAGCAGACAAGCCGGGACAGGGGGCTCTAACTATGGCTACACCTTC
CASRQAGTGGSNYGYTF
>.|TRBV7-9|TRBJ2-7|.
TGTGCCAGCAGCCAACAGGAACCCTACGAGCAGTACTTC
CASSQQEPYEQYF